Following are 31 T cell receptor beta chains from one sample sequenced in a study of blood T cells in healthy people across ages. The use of a sample-barcoded 5' primer and a J-beta primer mix characterized a second PCR of about 7 to 12 cycles. From the 5' RACE reads, TCRdb called clonotypes with MiXCR, one entry per CDR3 protein. The data hold 1.5 million or so distinct CDR3 sequences, with roughly 43% observed a single time. The sequenced sample was blood. The receptor source for this set is a young woman in good health.

The genes are TRBV4-3 and TRBJ2-7, with 7 bases matching TRBD1. The DNA end favors TRBJ2-5, so the J call may be wrong. This CDR3 is 14 amino acids long. Germline CDR1 is LGHNA and CDR2 is YSLEER. CDR3 coding DNA: TGCGCCAGCAGCCAAAACAGGGGATCTGAGACCCAGTACTTC. Protein: CASSQNRGSETQYF.

This clonotype showed up just a few times. The V call is TRBV28, the J call TRBJ1-2; no definite D call. Germline lookup yields CDR1 MDHEN and CDR2 SYDVKM. The CDR3 loop spans 14 amino acids. The ends were cut back, 5 bases at V and 4 bases at J, with 14 bases in the middle. Here the CDR3 DNA reads TGTGCCAGCAGTCACCCGGCGGCCCCCTATGGCTACACCTTC. Protein product: CASSHPAAPYGYTF.

The rearrangement links TRBV7-2 to TRBJ1-2; D call uncertain. CDR3 size: 15 residues. Germline V lookup: CDR1 SGHTA, CDR2 FQGNSA. The V end was cut by 3 bases, the J end by 1 base, with 12 bases between. The CDR3 is CASSFRRDFNYGYTF. The CDR3 DNA sequence: TGTGCCAGCAGCTTTAGAAGGGATTTTAACTATGGCTACACCTTC.

This clonotype was found a few times. The rearrangement joins TRBV4-3 to TRBJ2-1, with 14 bases lining up with TRBD2. J gave up 7 bases and V 0 bases, and 17 bases lay outside the gene matches. Germline values: CDR1 LGHNA, CDR2 YSLEER. The CDR3 has 21 residues. CDR3: CASSQDLFPGLAGASRNEQFF. The DNA for the CDR3 is TGCGCCAGCAGCCAAGATCTTTTCCCGGGACTAGCGGGAGCCAGCAGAAATGAGCAGTTCTTC.

The chain links TRBV25-1 to TRBJ1-4; 8 bases agree with TRBD1. Germline V gives CDR1 MGHDK, CDR2 SYGVNS. Unmatched junction bases numbered 9, after V lost 8 bases and J lost 4 bases. This CDR3 is built from 15 residues. As DNA, the CDR3 is TGTGCCAGCGGGCAGGGACAGGCGATTAATGAAAAACTGTTTTTT. This gives the protein CASGQGQAINEKLFF.

This clonotype was counted only a few times. The V call is TRBV20-1, the J call TRBJ2-1; D perhaps matches TRBD2 (6 bases). Deletions cut 2 bases from V and 7 bases from J, with 18 bases between. This CDR3 is built from 15 residues. Germline V gene sequence: CDR1 DFQATT, CDR2 SNEGSKA (reference sequence). For the CDR3, the DNA is TGCAGTGCTAGAATGGCGGGGTCAAACACAAATGAGCAGTTCTTC. Its protein product is CSARMAGSNTNEQFF.

The chain joins TRBV4-2 to TRBJ1-1, with D possibly being TRBD1 (5 bases). Trimming shortened V by 2 bases and J by 4 bases, and 14 bases separated the two germline ends. The germline gives CDR1 LGHNA, CDR2 YNFKEQ. The CDR3 length is 15 residues. In nucleotides, the CDR3 is TGTGCCAGCAGCCAACCCCCTTGGGGGGGCACTGAAGCTTTCTTT. This codes for CASSQPPWGGTEAFF.

This chain connects TRBV5-1 to TRBJ2-1; D unresolved. The CDR3 is 16 amino acids. V lost 0 bases to trimming and J lost 6 bases, with 16 bases between them. The germline CDR1 and CDR2 sequences are SGHRS and YFSETQ. CDR3 sequence reads: CASSLVPAGDGNEQFF. The CDR3 nucleotides are TGCGCCAGCAGCTTGGTTCCGGCAGGCGACGGCAATGAGCAGTTCTTC.

This clonotype was counted a few times. This chain links TRBV4-2 with TRBJ2-3; no clear D gene. The CDR3 is 15 residues long. From germline, CDR1 is LGHNA and CDR2 YNFKEQ. V was trimmed by 3 bases and J by 0 bases, leaving 10 bases between them. CDR3 coding DNA: TGTGCCAGCAGCCACGGCTCCCTTAGCACAGATACGCAGTATTTT. It yields the protein CASSHGSLSTDTQYF.

The J gene is TRBJ1-5, the V gene TRBV4-1; 7 bases align to TRBD1. Germline loops: CDR1 MGHRA, CDR2 YSYEKL. V trimming: 4 bases; J trimming: 0 bases; junction bases outside the gene matches: 9. The CDR3 covers 17 residues. As DNA, the CDR3 is TGCGCCAGCAGCCCGGGAAAGGGGACAGTTAGCAATCAGCCCCAGCATTTT. Protein product: CASSPGKGTVSNQPQHF.

This clonotype has just a few counts. The rearrangement joins TRBV4-3 to TRBJ2-1, with TRBD2 identical over 10 bases. V shed 4 bases and J 2 bases; nucleotides not matched to a gene: 8. The CDR3 has 17 amino acids. Germline V gene lookup returns CDR1 LGHNA and CDR2 YSLEER. CDR3 protein: CASSRRTSGVAYNEQFF. As DNA, the CDR3 is TGCGCCAGCAGCCGGAGGACTAGCGGAGTTGCCTACAATGAGCAGTTCTTC.

The chain has TRBV9 and TRBJ2-1, with 11 nucleotides matching TRBD2. The CDR3 is 16 amino acids. The V segment lost 0 bases and the J segment 6 bases; nucleotides outside the gene matches: 5. CDR1 is SGDLS and CDR2 is YYNGEE in the germline V gene. The CDR3 DNA follows: TGTGCCAGCAGCGTAGTTGTCGGGACTAGCGGCAATGAGCAGTTCTTC. Amino acids: CASSVVVGTSGNEQFF. The full variable domain, with the rest looked up from reference TRBV9 and TRBJ2-1, is DSGVTQTPKHLITATGQRVTLRCSPRSGDLSVYWYQQSLDQGLQFLIQYYNGEERAKGNILERFSAQQFPDLHSELNLSSLELGDSALYFCASSVVVGTSGNEQFFGPGTRLTVL.

This clonotype was counted between two and nine times. The chain employs TRBV4-2 and TRBJ2-2; D not certain. V was shortened by 3 bases and J by 0 bases, with 11 bases between the two germline ends. Looked up from germline, CDR1 is LGHNA and CDR2 is YNFKEQ. The CDR3 is 16 residues long. The CDR3 here is CASSHASSANTGELFF. The CDR3 nucleotides are TGTGCCAGCAGCCATGCTTCCAGCGCGAACACCGGGGAGCTGTTTTTT.

This clonotype came up many times. The chain recombines TRBV27 with TRBJ2-7, with D possibly matching TRBD1 (6 bases). Germline-derived CDR1 and CDR2 are MNHEY and SMNVEV (reference sequence). This CDR3 has 14 amino acids. V was shortened by 4 bases and J by 2 bases, with 12 bases between the two germline ends. CDR3 loop: CASSYGTGPYEQYF. In DNA, the CDR3 is TGTGCCAGCAGTTATGGCACAGGGCCCTACGAGCAGTACTTC.

J is TRBJ2-7 and V is TRBV3-1, with 9 bases identical to TRBD1. The germline V gene encodes CDR1 LGHDT and CDR2 YNNKEL (reference sequence). The CDR3 sequence is 13 residues long. Trimming took 5 bases from V and 3 from J; bases not matched to a gene: 2. The CDR3 here is CASSYRGHYEQYF. DNA for the CDR3: TGTGCCAGCAGCTACAGGGGGCACTACGAGCAGTACTTC.

The chain employs TRBV5-1 and TRBJ2-5; 12 positions agree with TRBD2. CDR1 SGHRS and CDR2 YFSETQ come from the germline V gene. V lost 4 bases, J lost 0 bases, and 7 bases stayed unmatched. This CDR3 is 17 amino acids long. The CDR3 DNA reads TGCGCCAGCAGCGTAGGACTAGCGGGGTTGTACCAAGAGACCCAGTACTTC. Its translation is CASSVGLAGLYQETQYF.

Concerning this clonotype itself: The germline gene is not matched at one end of the junction; a read error may be the cause. This chain joins TRBV5-1 and TRBJ1-2, with 7 bases matching TRBD1. The CDR3 runs to 15 residues. Germline values: CDR1 SGHRS, CDR2 YFSETQ. The chain's CDR3 is CVSSLVNRGGYGYTF. The CDR3 DNA reads as TGCGTCAGCAGCTTGGTTAACAGGGGAGGCTATGGCTACACCTTC. Using reference TRBV5-1 and TRBJ1-2 for the parts outside the CDR3, the full variable domain is KAGVTQTPRYLIKTRGQQVTLSCSPISGHRSVSWYQQTPGQGLQFLFEYFSETQRNKGNFPGRFSGRQFSNSRSEMNVSTLELGDSALYLCVSSLVNRGGYGYTFGSGTRLTVV.

The CDR3 bases are TGTGCCAGCAGAAGCGTGACAGGGAACACTGAAGCTTTCTTT. Translation: CASRSVTGNTEAFF. The chain joins TRBV7-6 to TRBJ1-1, with D perhaps matching TRBD1 (6 bases). CDR3 size: 14 residues. Germline V gene lookup returns CDR1 SGHVS and CDR2 FNYEAQ. V was pared by 6 bases and J by 1 base, with 12 bases between.

Only a few counts were recorded for this clonotype. The chain combines TRBV6-2 or TRBV6-3 with TRBJ2-1; no clear D gene. Germline V CDR1 and CDR2: MNHEY, SVGEGT. The CDR3 totals 15 residues. Between the trimmed V and J ends, which lost 2 bases and 4 bases, there was a span of 12 bases. CDR3 residues: CASSYGQAPYNEQFF. CDR3 sequence (DNA): TGTGCCAGCAGTTACGGGCAAGCCCCTTACAATGAGCAGTTCTTC.

This clonotype has more than one count but fewer than ten. The V gene is TRBV6-5, the J gene TRBJ1-2; 10 bases are a match to TRBD1. V dropped 8 bases and J dropped 6; count of bases not matched to a gene: 12. Germline V gene sequence: CDR1 MNHEY, CDR2 SVGAGI. The CDR3 consists of 15 residues. Written as DNA, the CDR3 is TGTGCCAGCCTGCCGGTCAAGGGACAGGGGAATGGCTACACCTTC. Protein: CASLPVKGQGNGYTF.

Many counts were recorded for this clonotype. The V call is TRBV6-6, the J call TRBJ2-3; TRBD2 agrees at 9 bases. The V gene end was trimmed by 7 bases and the J gene end by 1 base; junction bases not matched to a gene: 6. The germline V gene encodes CDR1 MNHNY and CDR2 SVGAGI (reference sequence). The CDR3 contains 15 residues. The CDR3 spells CASTLTSGRTDTQYF. The CDR3 DNA sequence: TGTGCCAGCACTCTGACTAGCGGCCGCACAGATACGCAGTATTTT.

The CDR3 sequence is CASSFNRDYTQYF. The CDR3 bases are TGTGCCAGCAGCTTCAACAGGGATTATACGCAGTATTTT. The V call is TRBV7-3, the J call TRBJ2-3, with D tentatively TRBD1 (6 bases). Trimming cost V 3 bases and J 7 bases, with 11 bases left between them. Germline CDR1 reads SGHTA; CDR2 reads FQGTGA. This CDR3 contains 13 residues.

The chain combines TRBV12-5 with TRBJ2-1; no firm D call. The CDR3 length is 12 residues. Germline V gene data show CDR1 as LGHNT and CDR2 as FRNRAP. V lost 7 bases and J 3 bases, leaving 7 bases between the germline ends. Written as DNA, the CDR3 is TGTGCTAGTGCTAACTACTACAATGAGCAGTTCTTC. Its protein is CASANYYNEQFF.

The rearrangement links TRBV6-5 to TRBJ2-1; the match to TRBD2 covers 10 bases. Germline V gene lookup returns CDR1 MNHEY and CDR2 SVGAGI. The V and J ends lost 0 bases and 6 bases, in that order; junction bases with no gene match: 11. The CDR3 sequence is 18 residues long. The CDR3 DNA reads as TGTGCCAGCAGTTACTCCGGGAGGTCTAGCGGGGGACCCAATGAGCAGTTCTTC. It specifies CASSYSGRSSGGPNEQFF.

This clonotype appeared a single time. This rearrangement joins TRBV9 to TRBJ1-1; D perhaps matches TRBD1 (6 bases). Trimming pared 3 bases from V and 1 base from J, leaving 13 bases between. CDR1 is SGDLS, CDR2 YYNGEE, per germline. The CDR3 runs to 15 residues. The chain's CDR3 is CASSAPGQGNTEAFF. The DNA of the CDR3 is TGTGCCAGCAGCGCTCCGGGACAAGGGAACACTGAAGCTTTCTTT.

The chain links TRBV10-3 to TRBJ1-1; no reliable D call. The germline CDR1 and CDR2 sequences are ENHRY and SYGVKD. V lost 3 bases, J lost 1 base, and 15 bases lay in between. This CDR3 spans 16 amino acids. CDR3 region: CAISEAVPRRNTEAFF. The CDR3 DNA follows: TGTGCCATCAGTGAAGCAGTGCCCCGCCGGAACACTGAAGCTTTCTTT.

The V and J genes are TRBV28 and TRBJ2-5, with 14 bases fitting TRBD2. CDR1 MDHEN and CDR2 SYDVKM come from the germline V gene. Trimming cost V 4 bases and J 4 bases; bases outside gene matches: 5. The CDR3 consists of 16 residues. Here the CDR3 DNA reads TGTGCCAGCAGTTCTACCGGGACTAGCGGGGGAGAGACCCAGTACTTC. Translation: CASSSTGTSGGETQYF.

This clonotype was seen many times. This chain joins TRBV29-1 and TRBJ2-7; D gene uncertain. The germline V gene encodes CDR1 SQVTM and CDR2 ANQGSEA. CDR3 size: 11 residues. V was cut by 4 bases and J by 4 bases, with 8 bases left in between. CDR3 sequence (DNA): TGCAGCGTTGTGTGGGGTTACGAGCAGTACTTC. Translating gives CSVVWGYEQYF.

This clonotype was seen a few times. The chain couples TRBV2 to TRBJ1-2; D remains ambiguous. The V and J ends lost 10 bases and 5 bases respectively, with 14 bases between them. The length of the CDR3 is 12 residues. The germline V gene encodes CDR1 SNHLY and CDR2 FYNNEI. DNA for the CDR3: TGTGCCACCGTTAGGTTGGGATATGGCTACACCTTC. Protein: CATVRLGYGYTF.

This clonotype was found once. This chain joins TRBV29-1 and TRBJ2-4; D is ambiguous. The J call is doubtful: the DNA matches TRBJ2-7 better. CDR3 length: 13 residues. CDR1 and CDR2 from the germline V gene are SQVTM and ANQGSEA. Written as DNA, the CDR3 is TGCAGCGTTGCCGAGAGTTCCGGCTACGAGCAGTACTTC. This sequence encodes CSVAESSGYEQYF.

This clonotype was recorded once. The genes are TRBV5-6 and TRBJ1-2; D remains unclear. V was cut by 0 bases and J by 3 bases, with 12 bases left in between. This CDR3 is 15 amino acids long. From germline, CDR1 is SGHDT and CDR2 YYEEEE. CDR3 coding DNA: TGTGCCAGCAGCTTGGTGTCTGGGTGGGACTATGGCTACACCTTC. Protein: CASSLVSGWDYGYTF.